A single sample gave rise to the 29 T cell receptor beta chains below, sequenced in a study of PD-1 blockade in classical Hodgkin lymphoma (dated by TCRdb to 2018 to 2021). Libraries were made using the immunoSEQ multiplex PCR assay. The table was pulled from immuneACCESS by TCRdb, which kept in-frame rearrangements only. Such tables lose some clones; where checked, under half of the loss comes from unresolved V genes, and the rest has no known cause. In all, the sample holds about 26,000 clones, and around two thirds of those were seen once. 10% to 15% of the sample is taken by the ten largest. Per the publication, the time point label means: cycle 2 day 1 (C2D1) of nivolumab. Every trial patient had relapsed after autologous stem cell transplantation, and cohorts A, B and C differed in prior brentuximab vedotin exposure. The sequencing used peripheral blood mononuclear cells (PBMCs), collected before the second cycle of nivolumab. The receptors were sampled from a human donor with classical Hodgkin lymphoma.

The CDR3 loop reads CASSERGGGYQETQYF. The CDR3 nucleotides are TGTGCCAGCAGCGAGAGAGGGGGCGGGTACCAAGAGACCCAGTACTTC. The chain joins TRBV7-9 to TRBJ2-5; 7 bases agree with TRBD1. CDR3 length equals 16 residues. The V gene's germline CDR1 is SEHNR and CDR2 FQNEAQ (reference sequence). With 5 bases clipped from V and 0 bases from J, the junction kept 9 bases outside the gene matches.

The chain recombines TRBV7-2 with TRBJ2-1, with D unresolved. The CDR3 is 14 residues long. Trimming pared 5 bases from V and 5 bases from J, leaving 13 bases between. Germline CDR1 SGHTA, CDR2 FQGNSA. CDR3 sequence reads: CASSLRLPNNEQFF. CDR3 DNA: TGTGCCAGCAGCCTAAGGCTCCCCAACAATGAGCAGTTCTTC.

V is TRBV18 and J is TRBJ1-1; tentatively, D is TRBD1 (5 bases). The CDR3 has 16 amino acids. The germline gives CDR1 KGHSH, CDR2 LQKENI. V dropped 0 bases and J dropped 0 bases, with 11 bases sitting between them. As DNA, the CDR3 is TGTGCCAGCTCACCACCGACAGTCCAAATGAACACTGAAGCTTTCTTT. This encodes CASSPPTVQMNTEAFF.

This chain uses TRBV18 with TRBJ1-2, with 9 positions matching TRBD1. The CDR3 runs to 13 residues. The germline gives CDR1 KGHSH, CDR2 LQKENI. V shed 3 bases and J 7 bases; nucleotides not matched to a gene: 3. This chain's CDR3 is CASSPRDRAGYTF. CDR3 in DNA: TGTGCCAGCTCACCCCGGGACAGGGCTGGCTACACCTTC.

V gene TRBV2 combines with J gene TRBJ2-1; the match to TRBD2 covers 8 bases. Germline-derived CDR1 and CDR2 are SNHLY and FYNNEI. This CDR3 has 13 residues. V gave up 6 bases and J gave up 4 bases; unmatched junction bases: 2. Here the CDR3 reads CASRAGAYNEQFF. In nucleotides, the CDR3 is TGTGCCAGCAGAGCGGGGGCTTACAATGAGCAGTTCTTC.

This clone was counted between two and nine times. The chain combines TRBV27 with TRBJ1-6, with a weak D call TRBD1 (5 bases). There are 16 residues in the CDR3. Per germline, CDR1 MNHEY and CDR2 SMNVEV (reference sequence). V lost 3 bases and J 11 bases, leaving 20 bases between the germline ends. CDR3 loop: CASSLGGNRFLAPLHF. The CDR3 bases are TGTGCCAGCAGTTTGGGAGGGAACAGGTTCTTGGCACCCCTCCACTTT.

The chain joins TRBV6-6 to TRBJ2-1; the match to TRBD2 covers 7 bases. The CDR3 has 15 residues. Germline CDR1 reads MNHNY; CDR2 reads SVGAGI (reference sequence). The V segment lost 6 bases and the J segment 4 bases; nucleotides outside the gene matches: 9. In nucleotides, the CDR3 is TGTGCCAGCAGCCCTTCGCGGGGGAGTTACAATGAGCAGTTCTTC. Translation: CASSPSRGSYNEQFF.

The CDR3 DNA reads as TGTGCCAGCAGTCGGCAGGGCGGGAAGGATGGCTACACCTTC. The encoded protein is CASSRQGGKDGYTF. J is TRBJ1-2 and V is TRBV27; perhaps TRBD1 as D (5 bases). There are 14 residues in the CDR3. Germline CDR1 and CDR2: MNHEY and SMNVEV (reference sequence). V lost 5 bases, J lost 6 bases, and 16 bases lay in between.

By share, this clone counts as medium-sized. The chain joins TRBV28 to TRBJ1-6; no firm D call. This CDR3 is 12 amino acids long. CDR1 is MDHEN and CDR2 is SYDVKM in the germline V gene. Trimming left V 1 base short and J 5 bases short, with 0 bases between. The CDR3 spells CASSLYNSPLHF. DNA for the CDR3: TGTGCCAGCAGTTTATATAATTCACCCCTCCACTTT.

This clone counts as medium-sized (0.01 to 0.1%). This rearrangement joins TRBV28 to TRBJ1-2; D gene unclear. The V gene lost 2 bases and the J gene lost 8 bases, with 15 bases spanning the gap. Germline loops: CDR1 MDHEN, CDR2 SYDVKM. The CDR3 has 14 residues. The CDR3 spells CASSLSPRVGGYTF. The CDR3 DNA sequence: TGTGCCAGCAGTTTAAGTCCGCGTGTCGGGGGCTACACCTTC.

This clone turned up a few times. As DNA, the CDR3 is TGTGCCAGCAGCCCTACGGGGATAAACACCGGGGAGCTGTTTTTT. Its protein product is CASSPTGINTGELFF. J is TRBJ2-2 and V is TRBV2; a weak D match, TRBD2 (5 bases). The CDR3 sequence is 15 residues long. Trimming stripped 6 bases from V and 2 bases from J, with 13 bases between. In germline, CDR1 is SNHLY, CDR2 FYNNEI.

The rearrangement uses TRBV6-5 and TRBJ1-1; a weak D match, TRBD1 (6 bases). CDR3 length equals 14 residues. Trimming took 6 bases from V and 1 from J, leaving 12 bases between them. Germline V gene data show CDR1 as MNHEY and CDR2 as SVGAGI. DNA for the CDR3: TGTGCCAGCAGCGACGTACAGGGGAACACTGAAGCTTTCTTT. The encoded protein is CASSDVQGNTEAFF.

The chain links TRBV19 to TRBJ1-5, with TRBD1 matching over 8 bases. Looked up from germline, CDR1 is LNHDA and CDR2 is SQIVND (reference sequence). V lost 5 bases and J lost 2; bases outside the gene matches: 5. This CDR3 region has 15 residues. CDR3 in amino acids: CASSPGGSRNQPQHF. The CDR3 DNA follows: TGTGCCAGTAGTCCAGGGGGCTCTCGCAATCAGCCCCAGCATTTT.

The chain joins TRBV5-4 to TRBJ2-2; D tentatively reads TRBD1 or TRBD2 (7 bases each). Germline CDR1 reads SGHNT; CDR2 reads YYREEE (reference sequence). CDR3 length equals 16 residues. V shed 0 bases and J shed 4 bases, with 13 bases lying between them. The CDR3 nucleotides read TGTGCCAGCAGCTTGGGACAGGGAGGGCGCACCGGGGAGCTGTTTTTT. This gives the protein CASSLGQGGRTGELFF.

This sequence joins TRBV28 and TRBJ1-2, with TRBD1 as a possible D gene (5 bases). Germline V gene sequence: CDR1 MDHEN, CDR2 SYDVKM. The CDR3 runs 13 residues. V was pared by 6 bases and J by 5 bases, with 13 bases between. This CDR3 reads CASRTDSAYGYTF. The CDR3 nucleotides read TGTGCCAGCAGGACCGACAGCGCATATGGCTACACCTTC.

This sequence joins TRBV7-8 and TRBJ2-3; D could derive from TRBD1 or TRBD2 (7 bases each). Trimming shortened V by 6 bases and J by 6 bases, and 13 bases separated the two germline ends. The germline CDR1 and CDR2 sequences are SGHVS and FQNEAQ. The CDR3 extends over 13 amino acids. CDR3 in DNA: TGTGCCAGCAGAAACAGGGGAGGGGATACGCAGTATTTT. Translation gives CASRNRGGDTQYF.

The rearrangement joins TRBV7-2 to TRBJ2-3, with 7 positions matching TRBD2. With 6 bases clipped from V and 0 bases from J, the junction kept 6 bases outside the gene matches. The V gene's germline CDR1 is SGHTA and CDR2 FQGNSA. This CDR3 comprises 15 residues. The CDR3 region is CASSKSGTSTDTQYF. CDR3 DNA: TGTGCCAGCAGTAAAAGCGGGACTAGCACAGATACGCAGTATTTT. Based on the CDR3 plus reference TRBV7-2 and TRBJ2-3, the full variable domain is GAGVSQSPSNKVTEKGKDVELRCDPISGHTALYWYRQSLGQGLEFLIYFQGNSAPDKSGLPSDRFSAERTGGSVSTLTIQRTQQEDSAVYLCASSKSGTSTDTQYFGPGTRLTVL.

The V gene is TRBV28, the J gene TRBJ1-6; 10 bases fit TRBD1. Trimming removed 10 bases from V and 7 bases from J; junction bases left unmatched: 13. This CDR3 contains 16 residues. The germline V gene has CDR1 MDHEN and CDR2 SYDVKM. The CDR3 bases are TGTGCCACAAAACCCACTCCGGGACAGGGGAATTCACCCCTCCACTTT. It codes for CATKPTPGQGNSPLHF.

This clone was counted between two and nine times. The V and J genes are TRBV28 and TRBJ1-6; D unclear. V lost 7 bases, J lost 8 bases, and 9 bases lay in between. The germline CDR1 and CDR2 sequences are MDHEN and SYDVKM. This CDR3 spans 12 amino acids. The CDR3 nucleotides read TGTGCCAGCACTCTAGGGTATTCACCCCTCCACTTT. Encoded protein: CASTLGYSPLHF.

This clone is termed medium-sized. The chain employs TRBV15 and TRBJ1-2, with D tentatively TRBD1 (6 bases). The CDR3 is 15 amino acids. CDR1 LNHNV and CDR2 YYDKDF come from the germline V gene (reference sequence). Trimming took off 0 bases at V and 4 bases at J, with 12 bases between the two ends. In DNA, the CDR3 is TGTGCCACCAGCAGAGATCTAGGGGGTGCCTATGGCTACACCTTC. This codes for CATSRDLGGAYGYTF.

This clone was counted between two and nine times. This chain joins TRBV5-1 and TRBJ2-7, with a tentative D call TRBD2 (6 bases). V shed 0 bases and J shed 0 bases, with 10 bases lying between them. This CDR3 has 15 amino acids. Germline V lookup: CDR1 SGHRS, CDR2 YFSETQ. In nucleotides, the CDR3 is TGCGCCAGCAGCTTGGTGGTTAGCGGCTCCTACGAGCAGTACTTC. It is translated as CASSLVVSGSYEQYF.

This sequence joins TRBV6-5 and TRBJ1-4; D unclear. Germline V gives CDR1 MNHEY, CDR2 SVGAGI. Trimming took off 0 bases at V and 6 bases at J, with 14 bases between the two ends. The CDR3 spans 16 residues. CDR3 bases: TGTGCCAGCAGTTACTCCGGGCGCGCTTTCGATGAAAAACTGTTTTTT. It specifies CASSYSGRAFDEKLFF.

This clone was picked up one time. The chain uses TRBV30 and TRBJ2-5; 10 bases line up with TRBD1. Germline CDR1 reads GTSNPN; CDR2 reads SVGIG (reference sequence). Trimming at V came to 3 bases and at J to 3 bases, leaving 4 bases not matched to a gene. The CDR3 length is 14 residues. The CDR3 protein is CAWSDGTGEETQYF. The CDR3 bases are TGTGCCTGGAGCGACGGGACAGGGGAAGAGACCCAGTACTTC. The entire variable domain, with the rest obtained from reference TRBV30 and TRBJ2-5, is as follows: SQTIHQWPATLVQPVGSPLSLECTVEGTSNPNLYWYRQAAGRGLQLLFYSVGIGQISSEVPQNLSASRPQDRQFILSSKKLLLSDSGFYLCAWSDGTGEETQYFGPGTRLLVL.

The rearrangement links TRBV7-8 to TRBJ2-7; the D call may be TRBD1 or TRBD2 (6 bases each). CDR1 SGHVS and CDR2 FQNEAQ come from the germline V gene. The CDR3 runs to 16 residues. V was shortened by 2 bases and J by 7 bases, with 21 bases between the two germline ends. In DNA form, the CDR3 reads TGTGCCAGCAGCTTACGGGGGCCAGGGGTCTTCGGGGAGCAGTACTTC. It is translated as CASSLRGPGVFGEQYF.

The V and J genes are TRBV28 and TRBJ1-2; 7 bases are shared with TRBD1. In germline, CDR1 is MDHEN, CDR2 SYDVKM. J lost 6 bases, V lost 7 bases, and 8 bases had no gene match. The CDR3 has 13 amino acids. The CDR3 reads CASTLEGADGYTF. CDR3 in DNA: TGTGCCAGCACGTTGGAGGGGGCAGATGGCTACACCTTC.

The J gene is TRBJ2-3, the V gene TRBV19, with D unclear. Trimming took off 3 bases at V and 2 bases at J, with 9 bases between the two ends. Germline lookup yields CDR1 LNHDA and CDR2 SQIVND (reference sequence). The CDR3 length is 14 residues. The CDR3 protein is CASSIYDSTDTQYF. The DNA for the CDR3 is TGTGCCAGTAGTATTTACGACTCCACAGATACGCAGTATTTT.

Sample share makes this clone medium-sized. The J gene is TRBJ2-7, the V gene TRBV19, with 14 nucleotides matching TRBD2. The CDR3 sequence is 15 residues long. CDR1 is LNHDA, CDR2 SQIVND, per germline (reference sequence). Losses at the gene ends were 5 bases for V and 6 bases for J; bases not matched to a gene: 6. The CDR3 sequence: CASSPTSGGAAEQYF. As DNA, the CDR3 is TGTGCCAGTAGTCCGACTAGCGGGGGGGCCGCCGAGCAGTACTTC.

V usage is TRBV2 and J usage is TRBJ2-7; D unclear. Germline-derived CDR1 and CDR2 are SNHLY and FYNNEI. The CDR3 runs 14 residues. The V and J ends lost 7 bases and 4 bases respectively, with 17 bases between them. CDR3 sequence: CASTPDWERYEQYF. The CDR3 DNA follows: TGTGCCAGCACCCCTGATTGGGAAAGGTACGAGCAGTACTTC. Supplemented by reference TRBV2 and TRBJ2-7, the full variable domain reads EPEVTQTPSHQVTQMGQEVILRCVPISNHLYFYWYRQILGQKVEFLVSFYNNEISEKSEIFDDQFSVERPDGSNFTLKIRSTKLEDSAMYFCASTPDWERYEQYFGPGTRLTVT.

This chain connects TRBV21-1 to TRBJ2-1; TRBD2 is the table's D call, not checked against the DNA. TRBV21-1 is an annotated pseudogene. The CDR3 is made up of 17 amino acids. CDR3 sequence reads: CASSKRLAPSSYNEQFF. CDR3 DNA sequence: TGTGCCAGCAGCAAACGACTAGCTCCGAGCTCCTACAATGAGCAGTTCTTC.